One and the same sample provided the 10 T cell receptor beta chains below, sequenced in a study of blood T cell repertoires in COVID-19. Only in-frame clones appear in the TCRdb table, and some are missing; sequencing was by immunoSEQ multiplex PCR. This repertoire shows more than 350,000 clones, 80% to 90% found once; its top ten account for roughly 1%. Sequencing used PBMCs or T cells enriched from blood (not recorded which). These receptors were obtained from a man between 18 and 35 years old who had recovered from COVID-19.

The CDR3 sequence: CASSKKDRSYEQYF. The CDR3 bases are TGTGCCAGCAGCAAAAAGGACAGATCCTACGAGCAGTACTTC. V is TRBV27 and J is TRBJ2-7; possible D gene TRBD1, 6 bases. The CDR3 contains 14 residues. V was pared by 6 bases and J by 1 base, with 13 bases between. CDR1 and CDR2 (germline): MNHEY, SMNVEV (reference sequence).

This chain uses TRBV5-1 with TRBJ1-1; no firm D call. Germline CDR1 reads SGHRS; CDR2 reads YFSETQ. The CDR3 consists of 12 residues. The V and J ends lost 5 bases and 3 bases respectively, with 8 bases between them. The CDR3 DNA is TGCGCCAGCAGTATGGGAGACACTGAAGCTTTCTTT. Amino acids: CASSMGDTEAFF. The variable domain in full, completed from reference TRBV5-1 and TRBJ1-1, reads KAGVTQTPRYLIKTRGQQVTLSCSPISGHRSVSWYQQTPGQGLQFLFEYFSETQRNKGNFPGRFSGRQFSNSRSEMNVSTLELGDSALYLCASSMGDTEAFFGQGTRLTVV.

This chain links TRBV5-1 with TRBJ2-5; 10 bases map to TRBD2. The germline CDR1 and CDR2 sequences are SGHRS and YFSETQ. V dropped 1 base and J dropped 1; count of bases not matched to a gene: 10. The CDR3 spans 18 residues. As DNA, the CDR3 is TGCGCCAGCAGCTTGATCCCTAGCGGGGGCCCTATCCAAGAGACCCAGTACTTC. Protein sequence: CASSLIPSGGPIQETQYF.

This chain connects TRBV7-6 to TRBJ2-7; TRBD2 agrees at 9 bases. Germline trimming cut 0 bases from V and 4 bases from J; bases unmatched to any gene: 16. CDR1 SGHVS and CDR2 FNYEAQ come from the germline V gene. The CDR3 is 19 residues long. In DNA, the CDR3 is TGTGCCAGCAGCTTAGCTCCGGGACAGACAAGACTAGCGGTTTACGAGCAGTACTTC. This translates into CASSLAPGQTRLAVYEQYF. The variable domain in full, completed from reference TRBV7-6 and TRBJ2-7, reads GAGVSQSPRYKVTKRGQDVALRCDPISGHVSLYWYRQALGQGPEFLTYFNYEAQQDKSGLPNDRFSAERPEGSISTLTIQRTEQRDSAMYRCASSLAPGQTRLAVYEQYFGPGTRLTVT.

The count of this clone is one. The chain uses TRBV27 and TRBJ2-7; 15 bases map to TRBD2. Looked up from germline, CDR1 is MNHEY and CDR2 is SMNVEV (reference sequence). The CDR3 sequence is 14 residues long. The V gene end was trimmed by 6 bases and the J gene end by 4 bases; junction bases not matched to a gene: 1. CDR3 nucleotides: TGTGCCAGCAGAGGACTAGCGGGAGGGTACGAGCAGTACTTC. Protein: CASRGLAGGYEQYF.

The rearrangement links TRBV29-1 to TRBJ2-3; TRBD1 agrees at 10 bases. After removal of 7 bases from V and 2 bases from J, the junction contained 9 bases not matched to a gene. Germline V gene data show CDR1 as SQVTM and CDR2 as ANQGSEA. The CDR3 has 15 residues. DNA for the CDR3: TGCAGCGAACGACAGGGGGCGTATAACACAGATACGCAGTATTTT. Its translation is CSERQGAYNTDTQYF.

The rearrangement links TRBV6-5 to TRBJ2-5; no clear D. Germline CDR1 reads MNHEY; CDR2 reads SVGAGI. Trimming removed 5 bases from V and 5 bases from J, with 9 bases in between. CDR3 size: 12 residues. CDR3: CASSQAGETQYF. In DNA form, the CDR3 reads TGTGCCAGCAGTCAGGCTGGGGAGACCCAGTACTTC.

The CDR3 bases are TGTGCCAGCAGCTCGCACATAGGAGCTGGTTATGGCTACACCTTC. It translates to CASSSHIGAGYGYTF. The J gene is TRBJ1-2, the V gene TRBV7-6; D unresolved. The V end lost 4 bases, the J end lost 5 bases, and 17 bases lay between the germline ends. This CDR3 contains 15 residues. Looked up from germline, CDR1 is SGHVS and CDR2 is FNYEAQ.

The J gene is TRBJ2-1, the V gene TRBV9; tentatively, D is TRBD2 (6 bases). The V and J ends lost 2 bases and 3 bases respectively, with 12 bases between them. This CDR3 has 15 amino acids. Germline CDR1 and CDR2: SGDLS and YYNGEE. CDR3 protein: CASSVSSVFYNEQFF. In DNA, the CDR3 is TGTGCCAGCAGCGTCTCTAGCGTCTTCTACAATGAGCAGTTCTTC. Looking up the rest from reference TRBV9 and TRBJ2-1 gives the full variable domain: DSGVTQTPKHLITATGQRVTLRCSPRSGDLSVYWYQQSLDQGLQFLIQYYNGEERAKGNILERFSAQQFPDLHSELNLSSLELGDSALYFCASSVSSVFYNEQFFGPGTRLTVL.

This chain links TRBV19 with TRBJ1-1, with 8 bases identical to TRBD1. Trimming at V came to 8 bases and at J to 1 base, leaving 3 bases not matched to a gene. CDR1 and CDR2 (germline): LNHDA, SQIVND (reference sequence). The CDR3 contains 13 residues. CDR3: CASRGQANTEAFF. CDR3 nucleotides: TGTGCCAGTCGGGGACAGGCGAACACTGAAGCTTTCTTT.